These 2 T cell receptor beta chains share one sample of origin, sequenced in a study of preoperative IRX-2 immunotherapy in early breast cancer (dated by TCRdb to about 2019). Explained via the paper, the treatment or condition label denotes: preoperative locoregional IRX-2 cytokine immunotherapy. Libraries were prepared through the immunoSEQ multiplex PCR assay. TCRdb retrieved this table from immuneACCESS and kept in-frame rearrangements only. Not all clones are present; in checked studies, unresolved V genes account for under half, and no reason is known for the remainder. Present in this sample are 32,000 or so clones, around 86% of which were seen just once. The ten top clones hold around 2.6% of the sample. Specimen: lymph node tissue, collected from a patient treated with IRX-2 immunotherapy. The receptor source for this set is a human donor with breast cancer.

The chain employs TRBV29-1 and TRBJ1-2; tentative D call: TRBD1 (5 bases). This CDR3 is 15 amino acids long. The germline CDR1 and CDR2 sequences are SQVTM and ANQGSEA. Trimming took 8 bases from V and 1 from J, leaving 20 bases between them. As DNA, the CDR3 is TGCAGCCTGAGGGGAACCGACTCAGATAACTATGGCTACACCTTC. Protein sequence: CSLRGTDSDNYGYTF.

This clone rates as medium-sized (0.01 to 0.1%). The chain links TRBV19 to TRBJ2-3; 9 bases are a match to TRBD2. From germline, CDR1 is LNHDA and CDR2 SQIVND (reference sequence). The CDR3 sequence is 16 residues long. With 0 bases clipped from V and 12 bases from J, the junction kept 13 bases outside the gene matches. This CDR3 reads CASSIDDGSSGGPQYF. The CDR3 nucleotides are TGTGCCAGTAGTATAGATGACGGCAGTAGCGGGGGCCCCCAGTATTTT.